Below, 29 T cell receptor beta chains from the same sample are listed, as sequenced in a study of early T cells in non-severe SARS-CoV-2 infection. Each CDR3 protein is one row after TCRdb ran MiXCR on the 5' RACE reads. The data contain approximately 37,000 distinct CDR3 sequences, 4.5% to 5% of them seen just once; the ten biggest clones take up approximately 4.8%. Sequencing input: whole blood. The source is an adult who was a healthcare worker with PCR-confirmed SARS-CoV-2 infection or an uninfected control (not recorded which).

This clonotype was counted many times. At one boundary the junction diverges from the germline segment, which might be a read error. The J gene is TRBJ2-1, the V gene TRBV5-1; D possibly corresponds to TRBD2 (6 bases). The CDR3 extends over 15 amino acids. CDR1 is SGHRS, CDR2 YFSETQ, per germline. The CDR3 is CASSLGGATYNEQFF. CDR3 DNA sequence: TGTGCCAGCAGCTTAGGCGGGGCCACCTACAATGAGCAGTTCTTC.

This clonotype was seen ten or more times. The J gene is TRBJ2-5, the V gene TRBV20-1; perhaps TRBD2 as D (5 bases). The V end was cut by 4 bases, the J end by 4 bases, with 10 bases between. Germline CDR1 DFQATT, CDR2 SNEGSKA (reference sequence). This CDR3 spans 12 amino acids. The CDR3 nucleotides are TGCAGTGCTACCCTACTAGGAGAGACCCAGTACTTC. Its protein product is CSATLLGETQYF.

In its sample, this clonotype was seen a few times. The chain carries TRBV10-3 and TRBJ2-1; 8 bases are a match to TRBD2. CDR3 length: 14 amino acids. The germline V gene has CDR1 ENHRY and CDR2 SYGVKD. Trimming at V came to 6 bases and at J to 9 bases, leaving 10 bases not matched to a gene. In DNA, the CDR3 is TGTGCCATCAGGTTATCGAGCGGGGGAGGTGAGCAGTTCTTC. Its protein product is CAIRLSSGGGEQFF.

The gene calls are TRBV20-1 and TRBJ1-4; D gene ambiguous. V dropped 1 base and J dropped 5 bases, with 8 bases sitting between them. CDR3 length: 13 amino acids. Germline lookup yields CDR1 DFQATT and CDR2 SNEGSKA (reference sequence). CDR3 in DNA: TGCAGTGCTAGAGTGCCCCAGAATGAAAAACTGTTTTTT. Protein product: CSARVPQNEKLFF.

V usage is TRBV7-2 and J usage is TRBJ1-3; 7 positions agree with TRBD1. Germline assignment: CDR1 SGHTA and CDR2 FQGNSA. Trimming at V came to 8 bases and at J to 4 bases, leaving 8 bases not matched to a gene. This CDR3 region has 14 residues. The CDR3 here is CASRLDRNGNTIYF. For the CDR3, the DNA is TGTGCCAGCCGATTGGACAGGAACGGAAACACCATATATTTT.

This clonotype occurred many times. Written as DNA, the CDR3 is TGCGCCAGCAGCGTGACTGTAGGTAACACTGAAGCTTTCTTT. This translates into CASSVTVGNTEAFF. The chain combines TRBV5-1 with TRBJ1-1; D remains ambiguous. Trimming stripped 4 bases from V and 2 bases from J, with 12 bases between. Germline V CDR1 and CDR2: SGHRS, YFSETQ. The CDR3 sequence is 14 residues long.

This clonotype has ten or more counts. The CDR3, as DNA: TGTGCCAGCAGCCCCCGGACAGGCAACTATGGCTACACCTTC. Its translation is CASSPRTGNYGYTF. The rearrangement links TRBV7-6 to TRBJ1-2; 7 nucleotides align to TRBD1. There are 14 residues in the CDR3. The germline V gene encodes CDR1 SGHVS and CDR2 FNYEAQ. The V gene end was trimmed by 5 bases and the J gene end by 2 bases; junction bases not matched to a gene: 5.

This clonotype was recorded a few times. This rearrangement joins TRBV29-1 to TRBJ2-1, with TRBD2 matching over 10 bases. The CDR3 has 15 amino acids. Trimming took 3 bases from V and 6 from J; bases not matched to a gene: 8. Germline loops: CDR1 SQVTM, CDR2 ANQGSEA. The CDR3 is CSVDGLAGDINEQFF. The DNA for the CDR3 is TGCAGCGTTGATGGGCTAGCGGGAGATATCAATGAGCAGTTCTTC.

This clonotype showed up many times. This chain uses TRBV7-2 with TRBJ2-1; 8 bases line up with TRBD2. Trimming cost V 4 bases and J 10 bases; bases outside gene matches: 15. This CDR3 region has 16 residues. The germline CDR1 and CDR2 sequences are SGHTA and FQGNSA. The CDR3 DNA reads as TGTGCCAGCAGCTCCCGGACTAGCCCCCCCTCGGGGGAGCAGTTCTTC. Encoded protein: CASSSRTSPPSGEQFF.

The gene calls are TRBV20-1 and TRBJ2-3; TRBD2 might be the D (5 bases). The CDR3 runs to 14 residues. Looked up from germline, CDR1 is DFQATT and CDR2 is SNEGSKA (reference sequence). The V gene lost 6 bases and the J gene lost 0 bases, with 13 bases spanning the gap. CDR3 in amino acids: CSAPDQRSTDTQYF. The DNA of the CDR3 is TGCAGTGCGCCGGATCAGCGGAGCACAGATACGCAGTATTTT.

This clonotype has a count of ten or more. This chain links TRBV29-1 with TRBJ1-1; D is unclear. Germline lookup yields CDR1 SQVTM and CDR2 ANQGSEA. V lost 3 bases and J 5 bases, leaving 16 bases between the germline ends. This CDR3 is built from 14 residues. The CDR3 nucleotides read TGCAGCGTTGAGGTCGCCGGGGAATGGACTGAAGCTTTCTTT. It yields the protein CSVEVAGEWTEAFF.

This clonotype was detected a few times. The chain has TRBV2 and TRBJ1-6, with 7 bases identical to TRBD1. The CDR3 consists of 15 residues. With V trimmed by 7 bases and J by 10 bases, 13 bases remained unmatched. The germline V gene has CDR1 SNHLY and CDR2 FYNNEI. The CDR3 region has the DNA TGTGCCAGCACCCGAAACCGGCAGGGGGGATCACCCCTCCACTTT. It specifies CASTRNRQGGSPLHF.

V usage is TRBV5-1 and J usage is TRBJ1-5, with D maybe TRBD1 (6 bases). Trimming shortened V by 3 bases and J by 2 bases, and 9 bases separated the two germline ends. The V gene's germline CDR1 is SGHRS and CDR2 YFSETQ. The CDR3 contains 14 residues. The CDR3 here is CASSSGVGNQPQHF. CDR3 DNA: TGCGCCAGCAGCTCAGGGGTGGGCAATCAGCCCCAGCATTTT.

This clonotype was observed a few times. This chain connects TRBV5-1 to TRBJ1-1; D is undetermined. Germline V CDR1 and CDR2: SGHRS, YFSETQ. This CDR3 is 14 amino acids long. V was pared by 4 bases and J by 1 base, with 11 bases between. For the CDR3, the DNA is TGCGCCAGCAGCCTCTTACCCGAGAACACTGAAGCTTTCTTT. Its protein product is CASSLLPENTEAFF.

This clonotype was seen a few times. The chain uses TRBV29-1 and TRBJ2-5; TRBD1 matches at 9 bases. The CDR3 loop spans 12 amino acids. Germline V gene data show CDR1 as SQVTM and CDR2 as ANQGSEA. V lost 6 bases to trimming and J lost 5 bases; unmatched junction nucleotides: 4. The CDR3 here is CSVADRGETQYF. Written as DNA, the CDR3 is TGCAGCGTCGCGGACAGGGGTGAGACCCAGTACTTC.

This chain connects TRBV11-2 to TRBJ2-5, with D possibly TRBD2 on 5 matching bases. Trimming pared 2 bases from V and 5 bases from J, leaving 18 bases between. Germline V gene sequence: CDR1 SGHAT, CDR2 FQNNGV. The CDR3 is made up of 16 amino acids. CDR3 nucleotides: TGTGCCAGCAGCTTACGTAGCGAAACGCCGAGGGAGACCCAGTACTTC. It codes for CASSLRSETPRETQYF.

This clonotype was counted ten times or more. V is TRBV19 and J is TRBJ2-1; 7 bases align to TRBD2. The CDR3 totals 16 residues. Germline V gene data show CDR1 as LNHDA and CDR2 as SQIVND (reference sequence). Trimming took 5 bases from V and 4 from J; bases not matched to a gene: 11. CDR3 sequence (DNA): TGTGCCAGTAGTCCCGAACTAGCGTCCTCTTACAATGAGCAGTTCTTC. Protein: CASSPELASSYNEQFF.

The chain combines TRBV11-3 with TRBJ2-7; TRBD2 matches at 9 bases. Trimming took 5 bases from V and 6 from J; bases not matched to a gene: 14. This CDR3 contains 16 residues. Germline lookup yields CDR1 SGHNT and CDR2 YENEEA. The CDR3 here is CASSKGGLAGFGEQYF. CDR3 bases: TGTGCCAGCAGCAAAGGTGGTCTAGCGGGGTTCGGCGAGCAGTACTTC.

V and J are TRBV12-3 or TRBV12-4 and TRBJ1-1; tentative D call: TRBD1 (6 bases). The CDR3 extends over 13 amino acids. Trimming took 6 bases from V and 7 from J, leaving 15 bases between them. The CDR3 loop reads CASRGTNQLEAFF. CDR3 DNA sequence: TGTGCCAGCAGGGGGACAAACCAACTTGAAGCTTTCTTT.

The chain employs TRBV6-6 and TRBJ2-2; TRBD1 might be the D (5 bases). This CDR3 is built from 13 residues. CDR1 and CDR2 (germline): MNHNY, SVGAGI (reference sequence). Between the trimmed V and J ends, which lost 2 bases and 6 bases, there was a span of 7 bases. CDR3 sequence (DNA): TGTGCCAGCAGTTACCAGGGATCCGGGGAGCTGTTTTTT. Its protein is CASSYQGSGELFF.

This clonotype was observed many times. The V and J genes are TRBV6-2 or TRBV6-3 and TRBJ1-1; TRBD1 aligns across 7 bases. CDR3 length equals 14 residues. V gave up 8 bases and J gave up 6 bases; unmatched junction bases: 12. Germline CDR1 reads MNHEY; CDR2 reads SVGEGT. For the CDR3, the DNA is TGTGCCAGCCGCTCGGACGGGACAGTGGCTGAAGCTTTCTTT. This gives the protein CASRSDGTVAEAFF.

The chain links TRBV5-1 to TRBJ2-3, with a possible D match to TRBD1 (7 bases). This CDR3 region has 16 residues. Per the germline V gene, CDR1 is SGHRS and CDR2 is YFSETQ. The V gene lost 5 bases and the J gene lost 4 bases, with 20 bases spanning the gap. The chain's CDR3 is CASRGTAGQSSDTQYF. The CDR3 region has the DNA TGCGCCAGCAGGGGAACGGCGGGACAGTCTTCAGATACGCAGTATTTT.

This clonotype was detected ten times or more. This chain uses TRBV30 with TRBJ2-1; D possibly matches TRBD1 or TRBD2 (5 bases each). The CDR3 is made up of 12 amino acids. V lost 6 bases, J lost 7 bases, and 13 bases lay in between. Germline V CDR1 and CDR2: GTSNPN, SVGIG (reference sequence). As DNA, the CDR3 is TGTGCCTGCCAGGGACCTGTAAATGAGCAGTTCTTC. It specifies CACQGPVNEQFF.

This clonotype was observed a handful of times. This chain connects TRBV5-4 to TRBJ2-2; the D call may be TRBD1 or TRBD2 (5 bases each). V dropped 2 bases and J dropped 1 base, with 9 bases sitting between them. The CDR3 contains 15 residues. Germline V gives CDR1 SGHNT, CDR2 YYREEE (reference sequence). The CDR3, as DNA: TGTGCCAGCAGCTTCGAGAGGGGGAACACCGGGGAGCTGTTTTTT. Its protein is CASSFERGNTGELFF. Looking up the rest from reference TRBV5-4 and TRBJ2-2 gives the full variable domain: ETGVTQSPTHLIKTRGQQVTLRCSSQSGHNTVSWYQQALGQGPQFIFQYYREEENGRGNFPPRFSGLQFPNYSSELNVNALELDDSALYLCASSFERGNTGELFFGEGSRLTVL.

Ten or more counts support this clonotype. This sequence joins TRBV19 and TRBJ2-5, with D perhaps being TRBD1 or TRBD2 (7 bases each). The CDR3 contains 18 residues. V was trimmed by 5 bases and J by 0 bases, leaving 22 bases between them. The germline gives CDR1 LNHDA, CDR2 SQIVND (reference sequence). CDR3 bases: TGTGCCAGTAGTGCCTCCCCTCACAGGGGAGGGTACCAAGAGACCCAGTACTTC. Its protein product is CASSASPHRGGYQETQYF.

There are many counts of this clonotype. The rearrangement uses TRBV7-2 and TRBJ1-4; D not certain. V was cut by 6 bases and J by 0 bases, with 8 bases left in between. The germline gives CDR1 SGHTA, CDR2 FQGNSA. This CDR3 has 14 residues. The CDR3 DNA reads TGTGCCAGCAGAAACCTTGCAACTAATGAAAAACTGTTTTTT. Translated: CASRNLATNEKLFF. Full variable domain (remainder filled in from reference TRBV7-2 and TRBJ1-4): GAGVSQSPSNKVTEKGKDVELRCDPISGHTALYWYRQSLGQGLEFLIYFQGNSAPDKSGLPSDRFSAERTGGSVSTLTIQRTQQEDSAVYLCASRNLATNEKLFFGSGTQLSVL.

This clonotype was seen repeatedly, ten times or more. Here the CDR3 reads CASSLRRGPDTQYF. CDR3 coding DNA: TGTGCCAGCAGTTTGAGAAGGGGGCCGGATACGCAGTATTTT. This sequence joins TRBV12-3 or TRBV12-4 and TRBJ2-3; 7 bases are shared with TRBD1. This CDR3 has 14 residues. With V trimmed by 3 bases and J by 6 bases, 6 bases remained unmatched.

In its sample, this clonotype was seen many times. The chain combines TRBV19 with TRBJ2-3; 10 bases agree with TRBD2. This CDR3 is 15 amino acids long. V lost 7 bases to trimming and J lost 5 bases; unmatched junction nucleotides: 9. CDR1 and CDR2 from the germline V gene are LNHDA and SQIVND (reference sequence). The CDR3 reads CASTAIAGGLDTQYF. CDR3 bases: TGTGCCAGTACAGCCATAGCGGGGGGACTAGATACGCAGTATTTT.

Many counts were recorded for this clonotype. The J gene is TRBJ2-7, the V gene TRBV10-3; D ambiguous. In germline, CDR1 is ENHRY, CDR2 SYGVKD. The CDR3 runs to 15 residues. Trimming removed 7 bases at V and 5 bases at J, with 21 bases between. Here the CDR3 DNA reads TGTGCCATCAAACGAGGACCCACTTCCGTCGACGAGCAGTACTTC. It encodes CAIKRGPTSVDEQYF.